This TCR beta chain comes out of a study of vaccination and CD4 T cells after COVID-19. Across the study: Cells were stimulated with overlapping spike peptides from SARS-CoV-2, HCoV-NL63, HCoV-OC43 and HCoV-229E.

Oncomine TCR Beta short-read sequencing was applied to DNA from cultured CD4+ T cells. TCRdb redid the calling of the PCR reads with MiXCR, one entry per CDR3 protein. Here the sample spans several thousand distinct CDR3 sequences, around a third being singletons. Noted treatment: roughly 11-day PBMC culture with coronavirus spike peptide pools or control peptides (ViraFEST assay). From the unexposed donor, CD4+ T cells were collected ahead of the COVID-19 pandemic (2011-2018). Cultures of PBMCs, over 1.5 million per well, were set up with 10 IU/ml IL-2 and roughly 10 ug/ml peptide pools. About this clonotype: The antigen is undetermined. One end of the junction is discordant with germline, which a read error may explain.

The source material was CD4+ T cells from blood, cultured in vitro. This receptor was taken from a human donor in good health.

CDR3: CASSLAGGSNEQFF. The CDR3 DNA reads as TGTGCCAGCAGTCTAGCGGGAGGTAGCAATGAGCAGTTCTTC. The chain couples TRBV12-3 or TRBV12-4 to TRBJ2-1, with 11 bases that match TRBD2. CDR3 size: 14 residues.